Only one count was recorded for the clone carrying this T cell receptor (beta chain). The antigen remains undetermined. PCR was performed a second time for about 7 to 12 cycles using a sample-barcoded 5' primer and a J-beta primer mix. The template-switch adaptor, which had 12 random nucleotides, put a tag on each cDNA molecule. In TCRdb, the 5' RACE reads were re-called with MiXCR into one record per CDR3 protein. The sample has about 640,000 distinct CDR3 sequences; approximately 30% are singletons. This entry is derived from a study of blood T cells in healthy people across ages. CDR1 and CDR2 from the germline V gene are SGHTA and FQGNSA. V was pared by 2 bases and J by 2 bases, with 17 bases between. The CDR3 is 17 amino acids. Aged about 6 to 90, donors were systemically healthy Caucasians from Russia. General study results and limits: Nothing was known about donor CMV status, and this possibly confounded expanded clonotype changes.

The source is an elderly woman in good health. The rearrangement links TRBV7-2 to TRBJ2-3; D could derive from TRBD1 or TRBD2 (6 bases each). Sequencing was performed on blood. The CDR3 region is CASSLMSAGTSTDTQYF. Written as DNA, the CDR3 is TGTGCCAGCAGCTTAATGAGCGCGGGGACATCCACAGATACGCAGTATTTT.